The clone carrying this T cell receptor (beta chain) was detected ten times or more. Its antigen is not known. This entry belongs to a study of blood T cells in healthy people across ages. Study results and caveats: In these data, TCR beta diversity tracked strongly with naive T cell percentage.

The CDR3 consists of 13 residues. V was pared by 2 bases and J by 7 bases, with 9 bases between. Germline V CDR1 and CDR2: SGHTA, FQGTGA. A second roughly 6 to 11 cycle PCR used barcoded and J-beta primers. MiXCR, applied by TCRdb to the 5' RACE reads, yields one record per CDR3 protein. Among about 1.7 million distinct CDR3 sequences listed, approximately 30% were seen once. The chain recombines TRBV7-3 with TRBJ2-1; D is unresolved. Sample: blood. The TCR sequence derives from a woman in her 30s in good health. CDR3: CASSLGSSNEQFF. The CDR3 coding sequence is TGTGCCAGCAGCTTAGGTTCCTCGAATGAGCAGTTCTTC.